The entry that follows covers one TCR beta chain sequence. Its antigen is undetermined. The junction does not match germline at one end; this may be a read error. This sample stems from a study of shared clonotypes between healthy human individuals. Study conclusions and caveats: Memory subsets had estimated richness that was generally smaller than that of naive subsets.

The CDR3 is 10 amino acids. Germline CDR1 and CDR2: MGHRA and YSYEKL. Generated by immunoSEQ multiplex PCR, the TCRdb table keeps only in-frame clones and is missing some. The sample includes roughly 1 million clones, more than 65% of them seen just once. The TCR originated in a man younger than 35 in good health. Material for sequencing was memory CD4+ T cells sorted from blood. Noted subset: CD45RA-negative fraction. The chain couples TRBV4-1 to TRBJ1-5; D gene ambiguous. CDR3 nucleotides: TGCGCCAGCAGCCAAGATAACCCTAACTTT. It yields the protein CASSQDNPNF.